These 11 T cell receptor beta chains came from one sample sequenced in a study of response to subunit inactivated influenza vaccine. TCRdb reprocessed the RT-PCR reads via MiXCR and lists one record per CDR3 protein. The data show 800,000 or so distinct CDR3 sequences, around 20% seen once. The source material was PBMCs from blood, sampled around 5 days after vaccination. The source is a man in his fifties or sixties who received an inactivated influenza vaccine.

In this sample, this clonotype turned up a few times. The DNA for the CDR3 is TGCGCCAGCAGCGGTAAACAGGGGAACACTGAAGCTTTCTTT. Protein product: CASSGKQGNTEAFF. The chain carries TRBV5-1 and TRBJ1-1, with D tentatively TRBD1 (6 bases). V dropped 4 bases and J dropped 1 base, with 11 bases sitting between them. CDR1 and CDR2 (germline): SGHRS, YFSETQ. CDR3 length: 14 amino acids. The full variable domain, rest sourced from reference TRBV5-1 and TRBJ1-1, is KAGVTQTPRYLIKTRGQQVTLSCSPISGHRSVSWYQQTPGQGLQFLFEYFSETQRNKGNFPGRFSGRQFSNSRSEMNVSTLELGDSALYLCASSGKQGNTEAFFGQGTRLTVV.

V is TRBV7-6 and J is TRBJ2-7; 9 bases line up with TRBD1. The CDR3 is 15 amino acids. The V segment lost 6 bases and the J segment 4 bases; nucleotides outside the gene matches: 10. Germline V gives CDR1 SGHVS, CDR2 FNYEAQ. The CDR3 coding sequence is TGTGCCAGCAGTTCTACGGACAGGGGAGGGTACGAGCAGTACTTC. Its translation: CASSSTDRGGYEQYF. The full variable domain, completed using reference TRBV7-6 and TRBJ2-7, is GAGVSQSPRYKVTKRGQDVALRCDPISGHVSLYWYRQALGQGPEFLTYFNYEAQQDKSGLPNDRFSAERPEGSISTLTIQRTEQRDSAMYRCASSSTDRGGYEQYFGPGTRLTVT.

The table lists this clonotype with a few counts. The J gene is TRBJ2-1, the V gene TRBV28, with D maybe TRBD2 (5 bases). This CDR3 comprises 13 residues. Trimming removed 1 base at V and 7 bases at J, with 8 bases between. Germline V gene data show CDR1 as MDHEN and CDR2 as SYDVKM. The CDR3 region has the DNA TGTGCCAGCAGTTTATACTGGGAGAATGAGCAGTTCTTC. As protein: CASSLYWENEQFF. The whole variable domain, filled in from reference TRBV28 and TRBJ2-1, reads DVKVTQSSRYLVKRTGEKVFLECVQDMDHENMFWYRQDPGLGLRLIYFSYDVKMKEKGDIPEGYSVSREKKERFSLILESASTNQTSMYLCASSLYWENEQFFGPGTRLTVL.

This clonotype came up many times. The gene calls are TRBV27 and TRBJ2-7; D call uncertain. Per germline, CDR1 MNHEY and CDR2 SMNVEV (reference sequence). This CDR3 has 13 amino acids. The germline V and J ends were trimmed by 0 bases and 4 bases, with 7 bases remaining between them. The CDR3 DNA sequence: TGTGCCAGCAGTTTATCGCGGTCTTACGAGCAGTACTTC. This sequence encodes CASSLSRSYEQYF.

This chain uses TRBV7-9 with TRBJ2-3; 9 nucleotides match TRBD1. The CDR3 has 16 amino acids. The V and J ends lost 4 bases and 3 bases, in that order; junction bases with no gene match: 8. Germline V lookup: CDR1 SEHNR, CDR2 FQNEAQ (reference sequence). CDR3: CASSSLTGGMTDTQYF. Written as DNA, the CDR3 is TGTGCCAGCAGCTCGTTGACAGGGGGAATGACAGATACGCAGTATTTT.

The chain links TRBV7-8 to TRBJ2-3, with no clear D. Trimming removed 6 bases at V and 2 bases at J, with 12 bases between. Germline V CDR1 and CDR2: SGHVS, FQNEAQ. The CDR3 loop spans 14 amino acids. The CDR3 nucleotides are TGTGCCAGCAGGCCTCGGGCAAACACAGATACGCAGTATTTT. Translation: CASRPRANTDTQYF.

This clonotype was seen more than once but under ten times. The gene calls are TRBV7-2 and TRBJ2-2, with D perhaps matching TRBD2 (6 bases). The CDR3 contains 15 residues. CDR1 SGHTA and CDR2 FQGNSA come from the germline V gene. Trimming cost V 5 bases and J 7 bases, with 17 bases left between them. The CDR3 sequence is CASSPSGGGDGELFF. The CDR3 nucleotides read TGTGCCAGCAGCCCTTCGGGTGGCGGGGACGGGGAGCTGTTTTTT. The full variable domain, completed using reference TRBV7-2 and TRBJ2-2, is GAGVSQSPSNKVTEKGKDVELRCDPISGHTALYWYRQSLGQGLEFLIYFQGNSAPDKSGLPSDRFSAERTGGSVSTLTIQRTQQEDSAVYLCASSPSGGGDGELFFGEGSRLTVL.

This clonotype was seen a handful of times. The chain links TRBV7-2 to TRBJ2-7; TRBD2 agrees at 8 bases. There are 13 residues in the CDR3. With 3 bases clipped from V and 6 bases from J, the junction kept 4 bases outside the gene matches. The germline CDR1 and CDR2 sequences are SGHTA and FQGNSA. The CDR3 nucleotides read TGTGCCAGCAGCTTGGGGACTAGGCTCGAGCAGTACTTC. This sequence encodes CASSLGTRLEQYF.

This clonotype was detected only a few times. The chain links TRBV6-5 to TRBJ2-7; a weak D match, TRBD2 (5 bases). V was cut by 0 bases and J by 1 base, with 13 bases left in between. The CDR3 is 16 residues long. Per the germline V gene, CDR1 is MNHEY and CDR2 is SVGAGI. CDR3 DNA sequence: TGTGCCAGCAGTTACTCAGACGGGGTCCCTTCCTACGAGCAGTACTTC. It is translated as CASSYSDGVPSYEQYF.

V is TRBV4-1 and J is TRBJ1-2; 9 nucleotides line up with TRBD1. The V gene end was trimmed by 0 bases and the J gene end by 8 bases; junction bases not matched to a gene: 16. The germline gives CDR1 MGHRA, CDR2 YSYEKL. The length of the CDR3 is 18 residues. CDR3 in amino acids: CASSQDRQEQGATKGYTF. DNA of the CDR3: TGCGCCAGCAGCCAAGATCGTCAAGAACAGGGGGCCACTAAGGGCTACACCTTC.

This rearrangement joins TRBV20-1 to TRBJ2-7; maybe TRBD1 (7 bases). V lost 6 bases, J lost 3 bases, and 18 bases lay in between. The germline CDR1 and CDR2 sequences are DFQATT and SNEGSKA (reference sequence). The CDR3 contains 14 residues. CDR3 region: CSADPGGLIYEQYF. The CDR3 nucleotides are TGCAGTGCGGACCCAGGGGGGCTAATCTACGAGCAGTACTTC.